This T cell receptor beta chain was sequenced in a study of Graves' ophthalmopathy and Graves' hyperthyroidism. The sample holds a few counts of this clonotype. RNA served as the template for amplifying TCR beta CDR3 regions. First-round RT-PCR with HTBI primers preceded a second-round multiplex PCR. One entry per CDR3 protein results from TCRdb running MiXCR on the multiplex PCR reads. This table holds about 590,000 distinct CDR3 sequences, 39% found once. Trimming took 0 bases from V and 3 from J; bases not matched to a gene: 8. Germline V gives CDR1 SGHTS, CDR2 YDEGEE. The CDR3 spans 17 residues. The sequence derives from an adult man with Graves' hyperthyroidism. V gene TRBV5-8 combines with J gene TRBJ2-5; TRBD2 aligns across 10 bases. The material sequenced was peripheral blood or thyroid tissue (not recorded which). The chain's CDR3 is CASSLDRLAGAKETQYF. The CDR3, as DNA: TGTGCCAGCAGCTTGGATCGTCTAGCGGGGGCCAAAGAGACCCAGTACTTC.